The T cell receptor beta chain described here comes from a study of cytomegalovirus exposure and HLA in healthy donors. Study background: The 130 or so validation repertoires used the same platform as the approximately 620 first-cohort repertoires (as reported by a later analysis). Study-level findings and limits: Investigators reported under 200 TCR beta chains as tied to cytomegalovirus. Using the classifier, cytomegalovirus status was reportedly diagnosed with high specificity and sensitivity.

This table comes from immunoSEQ multiplex PCR, and its TCRdb copy is limited to in-frame clones, with some not included. The sample shows 200,000 to 300,000 clones, around 86% of them seen only once. V shed 4 bases and J 6 bases; nucleotides not matched to a gene: 13. Germline assignment: CDR1 ENHRY and CDR2 SYGVKD. The length of the CDR3 is 18 residues. About this clone itself: Its specificity is not known.

The sequenced sample was PBMCs. The V and J genes are TRBV10-3 and TRBJ2-7, with 15 bases fitting TRBD2. This TCR derives from a young woman in good health and CMV-seropositive. CDR3 in amino acids: CAISAPGLAGGPVGEQYF. The DNA for the CDR3 is TGTGCCATCAGTGCGCCGGGACTAGCGGGAGGCCCTGTCGGCGAGCAGTACTTC.